These T cell receptor beta chains were read from a single sample in a study of regulatory T cells in long-lasting Graves disease. Using its own MiXCR run on the multiplex PCR reads, TCRdb lists one record per CDR3 protein. The table records roughly 400,000 distinct CDR3 sequences, roughly a fifth of them present only once. The source material was peripheral blood mononuclear cells (PBMCs), sampled when the disease was refractory, from a patient treated with antithyroid drugs. All receptors derive from a female donor with Graves disease. Both conserved end residues are part of each CDR3. A D gene is named only where the DNA matches it firmly. Only some rows state a clone size, as once, few, many or a class for expanded clones.

17 | TRBJ2-7 | TRBV7-9 | many | TRBD2 | TGTGCCAGCAGCTTTAGGACTAGCGGGAGGTCCCCCTACGAGCAGTACTTC | CASSFRTSGRSPYEQYF
11 | TRBJ1-5 | TRBV10-1 | . | . | TGCGCCAGCAGCTTACGTCAGCCCCAGCATTTT | CASSLRQPQHF
14 | TRBJ2-3 | TRBV28 | many | . | TGTGCCAGCAGTTTAGGGTCGGTGACAGATACGCAGTATTTT | CASSLGSVTDTQYF
13 | TRBJ1-1 | TRBV7-9 | . | . | TGTGCCAGCACCCTTAAGGTAAACACTGAAGCTTTCTTT | CASTLKVNTEAFF
13 | TRBJ2-2 | TRBV15 | many | . | TGTGCCACCAGCAGAGATCTCCCCGGGGAGCTGTTTTTT | CATSRDLPGELFF
13 | TRBJ1-1 | TRBV2 | many | . | TGTGCCAGCACAGACAGGCAATACACTGAAGCTTTCTTT | CASTDRQYTEAFF
12 | TRBJ2-1 | TRBV2 | . | TRBD2 | TGTGCCACCGTAGCGGGATTCAATGAGCAGTTCTTC | CATVAGFNEQFF
14 | TRBJ2-7 | TRBV3-1 | many | . | TGTGCCAGCAGCCAAGGGGCGACCGGGCACGAGCAGTACTTC | CASSQGATGHEQYF
15 | TRBJ2-5 | TRBV20-1 | . | TRBD2 | TGCAGTGCTAGAGACGGGGGGGACTTCCAAGAGACCCAGTACTTC | CSARDGGDFQETQYF
15 | TRBJ1-1 | TRBV10-3 | few | . | TGTGCCATCAGTGAGTCTTTTTCTTCTCACACTGAAGCTTTCTTT | CAISESFSSHTEAFF
15 | TRBJ2-1 | TRBV15 | . | TRBD1 | TGTGCCACCAGCAATCCGGGACAGAGCTACAATGAGCAGTTCTTC | CATSNPGQSYNEQFF